The entry below describes one T cell receptor beta chain. This clonotype was found many times. The target of this receptor is not known. Per-base quality was not reported, and no clone a single base away is much larger than it. Inclusive of the bounding cysteine and phenylalanine, the CDR3 is 17 residues long. Only the CDR3 DNA stays, 51 bases, in frame from base 1. Ends trimmed: V by 6 bases, J by 7 bases; bases unmatched to a gene: 14. CDR1 MDHEN and CDR2 SYDVKM were looked up in the germline V gene. This sample stems from a study of regulatory T cells in long-lasting Graves disease (dated by TCRdb to 2020 to 2022). With respect to the entire study: Patients with newly diagnosed Graves' disease had been on antithyroid drugs for under 3 months. Peripheral blood TCR sequencing and RNA sequencing compared persistent Graves' disease patients with newly diagnosed Graves' disease patients. The study was registered as a clinical trial and conducted in China. A total of about 33 samples underwent TCR sequencing, from about 13 patients with persistent Graves' disease and approximately 20 patients with newly diagnosed Graves' disease. General study outcomes and caveats: More public clonotypes were shared among persistent patients (roughly 3,000) than among newly diagnosed patients (approximately 930). Only peripheral blood was studied, because thyroid tissue, the primary lesion, was inaccessible. Sequencing and analysis were restricted to the TCR beta chain. Persistent Graves' disease patients showed lower TCR Shannon entropy and fewer highly expanded clones than newly diagnosed patients, suggesting clonal expansion. Persistent disease showed preferential use of TRBV28, TRBJ1-2 and TRBJ2-5, whereas newly diagnosed disease favored TRBV20-1 and TRBJ2-1. The small sample size was acknowledged by the authors as a limitation that may reduce accuracy.

The time point label, read with the paper, signifies: newly diagnosed GD, antithyroid drugs for less than 3 months. For both TCR sequencing and RNA sequencing, RNA was extracted from PBMCs using TRIzol. The diagnosis of Graves' disease was made according to American Thyroid Association guidelines. The patients came from an endocrinology department in Xi'an, China. Each patient gave approximately 10 milliliters of peripheral blood, collected in an EDTA anticoagulant tube. Ficoll Paque Plus density gradient separation was used to isolate PBMCs, and no further T cell sorting was done. An Agilent 2100 Bioanalyzer and agarose gel were used to check RNA quality, and a NanoDrop 2000 was used to measure RNA concentration. Receptor amplification or capture employed multiplex PCR. The run used an Illumina HiSeq 4000. iRepertoire HTBI primers and Arm-PCR amplification of CDR3 regions were used to construct TCR beta libraries. Gel purification was performed on PCR products prior to sequencing. The authors' pipeline ran thus. A total of around 59 TRBV and under 15 TRBJ segments were identified across samples and were used for gene usage analysis of CDR3 amino acid clonotypes. Filtered high-quality paired reads were merged into contigs using COPE and FqMerger. Contigs were aligned with BLAST to IMGT TRBV, TRBD and TRBJ reference genes, and CDR3 was defined per IMGT. Clonotypes above 0.1% frequency were classified as highly expanded clones. Shannon entropy served as the measure of repertoire diversity, while the Gini coefficient captured V-J evenness. Clonotypes shared by more than one individual were considered public. The public reads were quality trimmed at Q25 with fastp and then assembled into clones with MiXCR by TCRdb, keeping productive beta chains. Rows with a matching CDR3 protein are joined into one entry that keeps the most common DNA and genes. The V and J calls here are based on TCRdb, not the publication. This sample gives roughly 560,000 distinct CDR3 sequences in total; around 12% of them show up just once. The ten largest clones take up about 8.9% of the sample.

This sample also appeared in a second study, on T cells in Graves' hyperthyroidism and ophthalmopathy. The second study also describes: Graves' hyperthyroidism was defined as stable when no progression to ophthalmopathy occurred over 18 months of follow-up. Hyperthyroidism patients were aged 18 to 65 years and newly diagnosed, with disease duration of less than 2 months. Patients with uncontrolled infections, other autoimmune diseases, pregnancy or lactation were excluded. Diagnoses relied on clinical symptoms, serum thyroxine and TRAb, thyroid ultrasound and orbital computed tomography. The first round of RT-PCR for the TCR CDR3 was performed with the HTBI primer set and the Qiagen OneStep RT-PCR kit. Most expanded thyroid clonotypes (frequency above 0.001) were also detected in blood, a finding suggesting that blood repertoires may reflect thyroid immune responses. Ophthalmopathy was separated from stable hyperthyroidism by a 13 V-J signature model, with roughly 88% sensitivity and roughly 81% specificity obtained in cross-validation and 80%/75% obtained in testing. In validation, the model predicted progression to ophthalmopathy a median of around 6.5 months before onset, with about 70% sensitivity and roughly 77% specificity. A discovery cohort of fewer than 110 patients, approximately 45 with Graves' ophthalmopathy and approximately 57 with stable Graves' hyperthyroidism, was used to find distinguishing TCR V-J signatures. Prospective prediction of ophthalmopathy was tested in an independent validation cohort of some 19 hyperthyroidism patients and approximately 17 patients who later progressed to ophthalmopathy. The 90 or so discovery patients were randomly split 7:3 into training and test sets. The study also compared thyroid tissue and blood T-cell repertoires from about 6 Graves' hyperthyroidism patients. After sampling, hyperthyroidism patients received methimazole starting at 30 mg daily, and ophthalmopathy patients received high-dose intravenous methylprednisolone. A second multiplex PCR round built the libraries, followed by size selection and purification. Libraries were sequenced paired-end with 100 bp reads on an Illumina HiSeq2000. SOAPnuke was used to process the raw data, with reads discarded if the reads contained adapters or uncalled bases, had a mean Phred below 15, or lacked an exact constant-primer or identifier match. COPE v1.2.5 was used to merge the high-quality paired reads, and each unique nucleotide sequence was defined as a clonotype. MiTCR v1.1 was used to align clonotypes to the IMGT TRBV, TRBD and TRBJ reference segments. The analysis was restricted to V-J combinations with a frequency above 0.0001, which together covered 99% to 99.2% of the repertoires. A TCS score was defined as the ratio between F50 (clonal expansion) and ExV (chaos), using BLOSUM62-based TCRdist between CDR3 peptides within each V-J. Welch's t-statistics and random forest reduced roughly 500 V-J features to some 14, which were used in a naive Bayes classifier (R e1071). No statistical method was used to set the sample size in advance, and investigators knew the group allocation. The paper describes TCR Vbeta CDR3 sequencing of 135 peripheral blood samples, made up of some 42 ophthalmopathy patients, over 70 hyperthyroidism patients and roughly 17 progressor patients.

The sequence came from a woman aged 25 to 39 with Graves disease. Donor details come from another sample of the same person, matched by shared clones. Recombination joined TRBV28 with TRBJ2-5, and 13 bases in between align with TRBD2. The starting material was peripheral blood mononuclear cells (PBMCs), obtained at new diagnosis, from a patient treated with antithyroid drugs. The nucleotide sequence reads as follows: TGTGCCAGCAGATACCGGGGACTAGCGGGATCGGGCAGGACCCAGTACTTC. It specifies CASRYRGLAGSGRTQYF.